The next 8 T cell receptor beta chains were all read from a single sample in a study of blood T cell repertoires in COVID-19. The protocol was immunoSEQ multiplex PCR, while the TCRdb copy is restricted to in-frame clones and leaves out a portion. Among hundreds of thousands of clones listed, around 90% were seen once. Sequenced sample: peripheral blood. Receptor source: a woman in her 40s who had recovered from COVID-19.

The chain combines TRBV7-8 with TRBJ1-6, with no clear D. With 3 bases removed from V and 10 bases from J, the gap between germline ends came to 16 bases. The CDR3 runs to 15 residues. The germline V gene has CDR1 SGHVS and CDR2 FQNEAQ. CDR3: CASSFDSPGGSPLHF. CDR3 coding DNA: TGTGCCAGCAGCTTCGATAGCCCCGGAGGATCACCCCTCCACTTT.

This chain connects TRBV11-3 to TRBJ2-5; TRBD2 might be the D (6 bases). Trimming left V 5 bases short and J 7 bases short, with 14 bases between. The CDR3 is 13 amino acids. CDR1 is SGHNT, CDR2 YENEEA, per germline. In DNA, the CDR3 is TGTGCCAGCAGCCCGGGGAGGTTGGGGACCCAGTACTTC. Its protein is CASSPGRLGTQYF.

The chain links TRBV7-8 to TRBJ2-1; TRBD2 agrees at 7 bases. CDR1 and CDR2 (germline): SGHVS, FQNEAQ. The CDR3 is made up of 14 amino acids. V gave up 8 bases and J gave up 3 bases; unmatched junction bases: 7. As DNA, the CDR3 is TGTGCCAGCGGGAACGGGGGGTTCTACAATGAGCAGTTCTTC. Its protein is CASGNGGFYNEQFF.

V gene TRBV29-1 combines with J gene TRBJ2-3; 7 positions match TRBD2. V was clipped by 3 bases and J by 4 bases; unmatched bases: 4. This CDR3 has 13 residues. Germline loops: CDR1 SQVTM, CDR2 ANQGSEA. For the CDR3, the DNA is TGCAGCGTTGAGGGGGGGAGCGCAGATACGCAGTATTTT. Its protein is CSVEGGSADTQYF.

The chain carries TRBV2 and TRBJ2-1; the match to TRBD1 covers 10 bases. The CDR3 consists of 16 residues. Trimming took 7 bases from V and 3 from J; bases not matched to a gene: 9. Germline CDR1 and CDR2: SNHLY and FYNNEI. CDR3 region: CASIEWGTGDYNEQFF. In DNA, the CDR3 is TGTGCCAGCATAGAATGGGGGACAGGGGACTACAATGAGCAGTTCTTC.

This clone was observed once. V is TRBV6-6 and J is TRBJ2-5; 7 nucleotides line up with TRBD2. Germline V CDR1 and CDR2: MNHNY, SVGAGI (reference sequence). The CDR3 sequence is 13 residues long. V lost 7 bases and J lost 5; bases outside the gene matches: 7. Written as DNA, the CDR3 is TGTGCCAGCACAGGGCGGGAGAGGGAGACCCAGTACTTC. Residues: CASTGRERETQYF.

This clone appeared once. The rearrangement links TRBV6-2 or TRBV6-3 to TRBJ1-1; 10 nucleotides agree with TRBD1. The CDR3 length is 19 residues. Germline assignment: CDR1 MNHEY and CDR2 SVGEGT. J gave up 1 base and V 6 bases, and 17 bases lay outside the gene matches. In nucleotides, the CDR3 is TGTGCCAGCAGCCTTAATATCCGGGACAGGGGAGAATCGAACACTGAAGCTTTCTTT. Translated: CASSLNIRDRGESNTEAFF.

The rearrangement joins TRBV18 to TRBJ2-3, with a weak D call TRBD1 (6 bases). In germline, CDR1 is KGHSH, CDR2 LQKENI. V shed 3 bases and J shed 0 bases, with 7 bases lying between them. This CDR3 has 14 residues. CDR3 amino acids: CASSPRGSTDTQYF. DNA of the CDR3: TGTGCCAGCTCACCGAGGGGGAGCACAGATACGCAGTATTTT.